One sample yielded the 30 T cell receptor beta chains listed below, sequenced in a study of T-cell memory formation after mild COVID-19. MiXCR, applied by TCRdb to the 5' RACE reads, yields one record per CDR3 protein. The sample carries around 340,000 distinct CDR3 sequences, around an eighth recorded once. Sequenced: PBMCs or a T cell subset sorted from them (not recorded which). The source is a man younger than 35 who had mild COVID-19 (a few samples of this study predate the infection). Cell type and time point are not known.

This clonotype came up a few times. CDR3: CSVGTSGPQETQYF. The CDR3 DNA is TGCAGTGTCGGGACTAGCGGTCCACAAGAGACCCAGTACTTC. The V gene is TRBV20-1, the J gene TRBJ2-5; TRBD2 matches 11 bases. The germline CDR1 and CDR2 sequences are DFQATT and SNEGSKA (reference sequence). The V and J ends lost 7 bases and 2 bases, in that order; junction bases with no gene match: 6. This CDR3 has 14 residues.

This rearrangement joins TRBV29-1 to TRBJ2-3; possibly TRBD1 or TRBD2 for D (5 bases each). The CDR3 covers 15 residues. Trimming pared 1 base from V and 0 bases from J, leaving 11 bases between. CDR1 is SQVTM, CDR2 ANQGSEA, per germline. CDR3 nucleotide sequence: TGCAGCGTTGAAGGGGAGACAGCCAGCACAGATACGCAGTATTTT. It encodes CSVEGETASTDTQYF.

This clonotype has ten or more counts. The CDR3 protein is CASSLAYGGAVADTQYF. The CDR3 region has the DNA TGTGCCAGCAGTTTAGCCTATGGGGGGGCCGTCGCAGATACGCAGTATTTT. The chain employs TRBV27 and TRBJ2-3; maybe TRBD2 (7 bases). Trimming took 2 bases from V and 4 from J, leaving 19 bases between them. The CDR3 spans 17 residues. CDR1 is MNHEY, CDR2 SMNVEV, per germline (reference sequence).

This clonotype occurred a few times. The CDR3 region is CASSPGQGYTEAFF. DNA of the CDR3: TGTGCCAGCAGCCCGGGACAGGGGTACACTGAAGCTTTCTTT. The chain combines TRBV7-9 with TRBJ1-1, with 10 bases aligning to TRBD1. CDR1 and CDR2 (germline): SEHNR, FQNEAQ (reference sequence). The CDR3 loop spans 14 amino acids. V trimming: 5 bases; J trimming: 3 bases; junction bases outside the gene matches: 3. Supplemented by reference TRBV7-9 and TRBJ1-1, the full variable domain reads DTGVSQNPRHKITKRGQNVTFRCDPISEHNRLYWYRQTLGQGPEFLTYFQNEAQLEKSRLLSDRFSAERPKGSFSTLEIQRTEQGDSAMYLCASSPGQGYTEAFFGQGTRLTVV.

This clonotype was seen ten or more times. The chain recombines TRBV7-9 with TRBJ1-6; no definite D call. This CDR3 is 13 amino acids long. The ends were cut back, 1 base at V and 9 bases at J, with 7 bases in the middle. Germline V gives CDR1 SEHNR, CDR2 FQNEAQ (reference sequence). In DNA, the CDR3 is TGTGCCAGCAGCTTAGAATCTTCTTCACCCCTCCACTTT. It codes for CASSLESSSPLHF.

This clonotype was seen more than once but under ten times. The V and J genes are TRBV7-2 and TRBJ2-7; D is ambiguous. The CDR3 has 15 amino acids. Germline CDR1 reads SGHTA; CDR2 reads FQGNSA. The germline V and J ends were trimmed by 4 bases and 0 bases, with 13 bases remaining between them. CDR3 sequence reads: CASSSTTENSYEQYF. The CDR3, as DNA: TGTGCCAGCAGCTCCACGACGGAGAACTCCTACGAGCAGTACTTC. The complete variable domain, with remaining parts taken from reference TRBV7-2 and TRBJ2-7, reads GAGVSQSPSNKVTEKGKDVELRCDPISGHTALYWYRQSLGQGLEFLIYFQGNSAPDKSGLPSDRFSAERTGGSVSTLTIQRTQQEDSAVYLCASSSTTENSYEQYFGPGTRLTVT.

The chain carries TRBV10-3 and TRBJ2-3, with D possibly being TRBD2 (5 bases). The CDR3 extends over 15 amino acids. The V and J ends lost 2 bases and 4 bases respectively, with 13 bases between them. The germline V gene encodes CDR1 ENHRY and CDR2 SYGVKD. CDR3 amino acids: CAISETTLVPDTQYF. CDR3 coding DNA: TGTGCCATCAGTGAGACCACACTAGTTCCAGATACGCAGTATTTT.

This clonotype showed up just a few times. In nucleotides, the CDR3 is TGTGCCAGCAGTCCCCGGACAGGGAGGAACACTGAAGCTTTCTTT. It specifies CASSPRTGRNTEAFF. The V call is TRBV12-3 or TRBV12-4, the J call TRBJ1-1; 8 bases agree with TRBD1. The CDR3 runs 15 residues. V lost 5 bases, J lost 1 base, and 6 bases stayed unmatched.

This clonotype was recorded a few times. The V gene is TRBV5-1, the J gene TRBJ2-3, with D possibly called TRBD1 or TRBD2 (6 bases each). The CDR3 spans 15 residues. The V gene lost 3 bases and the J gene lost 2 bases, with 13 bases spanning the gap. CDR1 is SGHRS, CDR2 YFSETQ, per germline. The CDR3, as DNA: TGCGCCAGCAGCTCGTCGGGGGCCCCCACAGATACGCAGTATTTT. It yields the protein CASSSSGAPTDTQYF.

V usage is TRBV7-9 and J usage is TRBJ2-1, with 13 bases fitting TRBD2. Trimming cost V 11 bases and J 6 bases; bases outside gene matches: 7. Per the germline V gene, CDR1 is SEHNR and CDR2 is FQNEAQ (reference sequence). This CDR3 comprises 14 residues. The CDR3 sequence: CAAKTSGGLNEQFF. The CDR3 nucleotides are TGTGCCGCTAAGACTAGCGGGGGGCTCAATGAGCAGTTCTTC.

This clonotype came up a few times. This chain connects TRBV27 to TRBJ2-7; D is possibly TRBD1 (5 bases). The CDR3 loop spans 14 amino acids. Germline loops: CDR1 MNHEY, CDR2 SMNVEV (reference sequence). The germline V and J ends were trimmed by 5 bases and 2 bases, with 13 bases remaining between them. The CDR3 region is CASSRSGHPYEQYV. CDR3 coding DNA: TGTGCCAGCAGTCGGTCAGGACACCCCTACGAGCAGTACGTC.

This clonotype was counted between two and nine times. This chain connects TRBV18 to TRBJ2-7; D gene uncertain. V was shortened by 2 bases and J by 7 bases, with 9 bases between the two germline ends. The length of the CDR3 is 12 residues. Germline V gene lookup returns CDR1 KGHSH and CDR2 LQKENI. CDR3 residues: CASSPGSEEQYF. Here the CDR3 DNA reads TGTGCCAGCTCACCAGGGTCGGAAGAGCAGTACTTC.

The chain is built from TRBV29-1 and TRBJ2-1; D is unclear. The CDR3 totals 13 residues. The V end was cut by 1 base, the J end by 10 bases, with 14 bases between. The germline CDR1 and CDR2 sequences are SQVTM and ANQGSEA. The CDR3 is CSVEGTTRREQFF. The CDR3 DNA reads TGCAGCGTTGAAGGGACCACGAGGCGGGAGCAGTTCTTC.

This clonotype was observed a handful of times. V usage is TRBV20-1 and J usage is TRBJ2-3; D may be TRBD1 (5 bases). The length of the CDR3 is 10 residues. The germline gives CDR1 DFQATT, CDR2 SNEGSKA (reference sequence). With 7 bases removed from V and 9 bases from J, the gap between germline ends came to 11 bases. For the CDR3, the DNA is TGCAGTGTCCCCAGGGAAACGCAGTATTTT. Translated: CSVPRETQYF.

This clonotype came up a few times. The chain couples TRBV28 to TRBJ2-7, with 7 bases fitting TRBD1. The CDR3 extends over 12 amino acids. The V segment lost 3 bases and the J segment 7 bases; nucleotides outside the gene matches: 3. The germline V gene encodes CDR1 MDHEN and CDR2 SYDVKM. Here the CDR3 DNA reads TGTGCCAGCAGTTTTACAGGGGAAGAGCAGTACGTC. This encodes CASSFTGEEQYV.

The CDR3 protein is CASSLVVEGSDEQFF. CDR3 sequence (DNA): TGTGCCAGCAGCTTAGTGGTAGAGGGATCCGATGAGCAGTTCTTC. The chain links TRBV7-6 to TRBJ2-1; the D gene is possibly TRBD2 (5 bases). CDR1 and CDR2 from the germline V gene are SGHVS and FNYEAQ. This CDR3 is built from 15 residues. Trimming removed 1 base at V and 8 bases at J, with 15 bases between.

The J gene is TRBJ2-5, the V gene TRBV9, with TRBD1 matching 11 bases. V lost 0 bases and J lost 4; bases outside the gene matches: 5. CDR1 is SGDLS, CDR2 YYNGEE, per germline. This CDR3 region has 16 residues. The CDR3 DNA is TGTGCCAGCAGCGTAGCTCTAGGACAGGGGGCAGAGACCCAGTACTTC. It encodes CASSVALGQGAETQYF. Full variable domain (missing parts from reference TRBV9 and TRBJ2-5): DSGVTQTPKHLITATGQRVTLRCSPRSGDLSVYWYQQSLDQGLQFLIQYYNGEERAKGNILERFSAQQFPDLHSELNLSSLELGDSALYFCASSVALGQGAETQYFGPGTRLLVL.

This clonotype was recorded at least ten times. The rearrangement uses TRBV20-1 and TRBJ1-5; no clear D. The V end lost 2 bases, the J end lost 6 bases, and 14 bases lay between the germline ends. The CDR3 runs to 14 residues. Germline CDR1 and CDR2: DFQATT and SNEGSKA (reference sequence). CDR3 bases: TGCAGTGCTAGACGATTAGCAGGATCTCAGCCCCAGCATTTT. This sequence encodes CSARRLAGSQPQHF.

This chain links TRBV12-3 or TRBV12-4 with TRBJ1-1; possible D gene TRBD1, 5 bases. This CDR3 region has 14 residues. Deletions cut 7 bases from V and 4 bases from J, with 16 bases between. CDR3: CASIPRGWGTEAFF. Here the CDR3 DNA reads TGTGCCAGCATCCCCCGGGGCTGGGGCACTGAAGCTTTCTTT.

This clonotype was counted at least ten times. The chain is built from TRBV11-2 and TRBJ2-3, with a tentative D call TRBD2 (6 bases). Germline V gene lookup returns CDR1 SGHAT and CDR2 FQNNGV. The CDR3 consists of 13 residues. The V and J ends lost 5 bases and 6 bases respectively, with 12 bases between them. The CDR3 sequence is CASSPPGGDTQYF. For the CDR3, the DNA is TGTGCCAGCAGCCCCCCTGGGGGGGATACGCAGTATTTT.

The rearrangement uses TRBV25-1 and TRBJ2-2; no clear D. Germline V gene sequence: CDR1 MGHDK, CDR2 SYGVNS. The V end lost 4 bases, the J end lost 1 base, and 13 bases lay between the germline ends. This CDR3 region has 16 residues. Written as DNA, the CDR3 is TGTGCCAGCAGTGCCGACCCGATTCGGAACACCGGGGAGCTGTTTTTT. The encoded protein is CASSADPIRNTGELFF.

The chain is built from TRBV5-1 and TRBJ1-3; D gene unclear. Germline CDR1 and CDR2: SGHRS and YFSETQ. The CDR3 consists of 18 residues. Trimming removed 0 bases at V and 0 bases at J, with 16 bases between. CDR3 protein: CASSLVPGSVSSGNTIYF. The CDR3 region has the DNA TGCGCCAGCAGCTTGGTGCCCGGTTCGGTGAGCTCTGGAAACACCATATATTTT.

In this sample, this clonotype turned up many times. V and J are TRBV2 and TRBJ2-5, with TRBD1 matching 12 bases. CDR3 length: 15 amino acids. V lost 6 bases and J lost 5; bases outside the gene matches: 7. Germline-derived CDR1 and CDR2 are SNHLY and FYNNEI. This chain's CDR3 is CASRTGTGGVETQYF. The CDR3 DNA follows: TGTGCCAGCAGAACCGGGACAGGGGGCGTGGAGACCCAGTACTTC.

The V gene is TRBV6-5, the J gene TRBJ1-6; D is unclear. The CDR3 loop spans 14 amino acids. Germline CDR1 reads MNHEY; CDR2 reads SVGAGI. The ends were cut back, 0 bases at V and 15 bases at J, with 15 bases in the middle. This chain's CDR3 is CASSYSKTLSRLHF. Written as DNA, the CDR3 is TGTGCCAGCAGTTACTCGAAGACCCTTTCTCGCCTCCACTTT.

This clonotype was seen more than once but under ten times. The genes are TRBV18 and TRBJ1-6; D may be TRBD1 (5 bases). V was cut by 5 bases and J by 8 bases, with 13 bases left in between. CDR1 and CDR2 (germline): KGHSH, LQKENI. This CDR3 has 14 amino acids. The CDR3 region has the DNA TGTGCCAGCTCAAGGGGAAGGGGTGATTCACCCCTCCACTTT. It specifies CASSRGRGDSPLHF.

The chain employs TRBV4-2 and TRBJ2-2, with D unresolved. CDR3 size: 16 residues. Trimming stripped 1 base from V and 1 base from J, with 10 bases between. CDR1 LGHNA and CDR2 YNFKEQ come from the germline V gene. The DNA of the CDR3 is TGTGCCAGCAGCCAAGTATATGGTGTGAACACCGGGGAGCTGTTTTTT. It translates to CASSQVYGVNTGELFF.

This clonotype was detected ten times or more. V gene TRBV28 combines with J gene TRBJ2-3; D may be TRBD1 (5 bases). Germline CDR1 and CDR2: MDHEN and SYDVKM. The CDR3 is made up of 14 amino acids. The germline V and J ends were trimmed by 6 bases and 6 bases, with 16 bases remaining between them. The CDR3 region is CASSMASGFDTQYF. The CDR3 nucleotides read TGTGCCAGCAGCATGGCTTCAGGGTTCGATACGCAGTATTTT.

Only a few counts were recorded for this clonotype. The J gene is TRBJ2-2, the V gene TRBV6-5, with D uncertain. The CDR3 loop spans 12 amino acids. Trimming took off 1 base at V and 6 bases at J, with 3 bases between the two ends. Looked up from germline, CDR1 is MNHEY and CDR2 is SVGAGI. The chain's CDR3 is CASSYFSGELFF. The CDR3 nucleotides are TGTGCCAGCAGTTACTTCTCCGGGGAGCTGTTTTTT.

This chain uses TRBV25-1 with TRBJ1-4; the match to TRBD1 covers 7 bases. V gave up 8 bases and J gave up 7 bases; unmatched junction bases: 16. The V gene's germline CDR1 is MGHDK and CDR2 SYGVNS. The CDR3 totals 16 residues. CDR3 coding DNA: TGTGCCAGCCGCCCCAACAGGGGCCACGGGGGTGAAAAACTGTTTTTT. Its translation: CASRPNRGHGGEKLFF.

This clonotype was seen ten or more times. This sequence joins TRBV20-1 and TRBJ1-3, with a weak D call TRBD1 (6 bases). This CDR3 has 16 residues. Trimming cost V 1 base and J 0 bases, with 13 bases left between them. Per the germline V gene, CDR1 is DFQATT and CDR2 is SNEGSKA (reference sequence). The CDR3 here is CSARVSSTGSGNTIYF. CDR3 bases: TGCAGTGCTAGAGTTTCCTCGACAGGCTCTGGAAACACCATATATTTT.